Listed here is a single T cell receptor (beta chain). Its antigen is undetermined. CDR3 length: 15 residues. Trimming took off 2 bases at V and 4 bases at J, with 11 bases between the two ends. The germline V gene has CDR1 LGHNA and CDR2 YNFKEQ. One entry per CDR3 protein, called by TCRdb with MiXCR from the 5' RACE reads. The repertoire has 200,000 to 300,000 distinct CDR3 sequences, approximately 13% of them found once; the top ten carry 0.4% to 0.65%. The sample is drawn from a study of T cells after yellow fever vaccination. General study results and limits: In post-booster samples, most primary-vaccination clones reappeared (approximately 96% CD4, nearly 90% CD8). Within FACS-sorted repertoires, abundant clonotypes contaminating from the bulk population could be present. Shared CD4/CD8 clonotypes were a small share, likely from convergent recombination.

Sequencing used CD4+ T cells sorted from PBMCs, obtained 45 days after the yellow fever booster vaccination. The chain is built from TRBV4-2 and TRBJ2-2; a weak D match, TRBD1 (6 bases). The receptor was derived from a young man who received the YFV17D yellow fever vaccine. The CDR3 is CASSQTRGSTGELFF. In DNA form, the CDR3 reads TGTGCCAGCAGCCAAACCAGGGGATCCACCGGGGAGCTGTTTTTT.